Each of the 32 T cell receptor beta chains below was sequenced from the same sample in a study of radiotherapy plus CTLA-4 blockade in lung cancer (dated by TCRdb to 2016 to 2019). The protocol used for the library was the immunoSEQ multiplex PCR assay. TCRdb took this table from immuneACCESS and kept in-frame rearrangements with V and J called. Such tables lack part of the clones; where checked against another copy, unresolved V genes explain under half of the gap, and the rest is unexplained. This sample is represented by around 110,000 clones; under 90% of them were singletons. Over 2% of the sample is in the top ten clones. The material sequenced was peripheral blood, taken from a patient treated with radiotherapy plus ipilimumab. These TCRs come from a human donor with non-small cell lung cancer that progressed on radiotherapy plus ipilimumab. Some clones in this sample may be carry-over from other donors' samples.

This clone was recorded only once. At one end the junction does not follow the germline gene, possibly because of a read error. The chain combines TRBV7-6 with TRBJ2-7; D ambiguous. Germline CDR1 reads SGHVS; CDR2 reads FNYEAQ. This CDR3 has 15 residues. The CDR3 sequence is CAGSLDPSRQYEQYF. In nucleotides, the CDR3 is TGTGCCGGCAGCTTGGACCCATCAAGACAATACGAGCAGTACTTC.

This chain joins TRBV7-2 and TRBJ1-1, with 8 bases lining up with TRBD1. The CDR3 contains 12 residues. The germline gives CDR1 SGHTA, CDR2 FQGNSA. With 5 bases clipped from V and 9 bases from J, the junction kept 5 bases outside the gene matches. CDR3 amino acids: CASSKGQEQAFF. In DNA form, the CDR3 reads TGTGCCAGCAGCAAGGGACAGGAGCAAGCTTTCTTT.

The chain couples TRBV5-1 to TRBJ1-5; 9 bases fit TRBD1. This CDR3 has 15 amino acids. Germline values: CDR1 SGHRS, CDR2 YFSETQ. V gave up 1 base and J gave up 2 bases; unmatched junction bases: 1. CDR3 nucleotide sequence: TGCGCCAGCAGCTTGTGGACAGGGGGCAATCAGCCCCAGCATTTT. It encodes CASSLWTGGNQPQHF.

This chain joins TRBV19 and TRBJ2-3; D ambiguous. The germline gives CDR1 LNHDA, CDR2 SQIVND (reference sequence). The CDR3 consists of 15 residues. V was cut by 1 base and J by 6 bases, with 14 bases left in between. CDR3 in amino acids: CASSIGYFAPDTQYF. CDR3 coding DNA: TGTGCCAGTAGTATAGGGTACTTTGCACCGGATACGCAGTATTTT.

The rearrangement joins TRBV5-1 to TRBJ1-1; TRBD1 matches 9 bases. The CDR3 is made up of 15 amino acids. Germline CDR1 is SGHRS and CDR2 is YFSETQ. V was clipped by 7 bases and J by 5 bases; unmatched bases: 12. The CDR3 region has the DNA TGCGCCAGCGCAGTGGTCGGGACAGGGATGACTGAAGCTTTCTTT. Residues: CASAVVGTGMTEAFF.

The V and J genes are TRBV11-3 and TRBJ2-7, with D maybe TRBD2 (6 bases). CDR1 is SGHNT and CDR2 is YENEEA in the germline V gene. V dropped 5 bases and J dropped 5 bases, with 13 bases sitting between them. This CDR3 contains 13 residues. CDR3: CASSRRVRDEQYF. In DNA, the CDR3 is TGTGCCAGCAGCAGGAGGGTCAGGGACGAGCAGTACTTC.

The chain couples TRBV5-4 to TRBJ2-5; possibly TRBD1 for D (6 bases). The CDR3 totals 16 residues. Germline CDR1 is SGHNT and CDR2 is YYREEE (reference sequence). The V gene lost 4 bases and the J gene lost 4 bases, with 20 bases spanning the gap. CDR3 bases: TGTGCCAGCAGCCCAGGGGTGAGGCAGGGACGAGAGACCCAGTACTTC. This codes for CASSPGVRQGRETQYF. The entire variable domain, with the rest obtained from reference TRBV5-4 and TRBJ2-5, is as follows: ETGVTQSPTHLIKTRGQQVTLRCSSQSGHNTVSWYQQALGQGPQFIFQYYREEENGRGNFPPRFSGLQFPNYSSELNVNALELDDSALYLCASSPGVRQGRETQYFGPGTRLLVL.

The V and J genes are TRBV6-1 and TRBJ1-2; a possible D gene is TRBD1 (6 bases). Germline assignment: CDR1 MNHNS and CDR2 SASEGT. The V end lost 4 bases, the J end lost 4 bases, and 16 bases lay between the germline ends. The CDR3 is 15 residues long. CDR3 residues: CASSGAPGAGYGYTF. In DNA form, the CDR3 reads TGTGCCAGCAGTGGAGCCCCGGGGGCTGGCTATGGCTACACCTTC.

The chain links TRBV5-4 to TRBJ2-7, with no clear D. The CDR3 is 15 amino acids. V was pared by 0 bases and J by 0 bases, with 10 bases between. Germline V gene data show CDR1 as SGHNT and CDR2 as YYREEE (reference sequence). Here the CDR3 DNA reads TGTGCCAGCAGCTTGGGTAGCCTGAGCTCCTACGAGCAGTACTTC. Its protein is CASSLGSLSSYEQYF.

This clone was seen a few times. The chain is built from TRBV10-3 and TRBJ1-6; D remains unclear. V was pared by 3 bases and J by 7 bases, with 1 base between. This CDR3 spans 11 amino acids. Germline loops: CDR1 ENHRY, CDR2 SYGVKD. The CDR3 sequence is CAISENSPLHF. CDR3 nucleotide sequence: TGTGCCATCAGTGAAAATTCACCCCTCCACTTT.

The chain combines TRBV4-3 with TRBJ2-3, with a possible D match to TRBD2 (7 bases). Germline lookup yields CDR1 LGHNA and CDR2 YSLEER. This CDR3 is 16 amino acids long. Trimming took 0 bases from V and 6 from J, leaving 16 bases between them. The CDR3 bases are TGCGCCAGCAGCCAAGATCGGAGGGGGGGCCGCGATACGCAGTATTTT. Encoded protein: CASSQDRRGGRDTQYF.

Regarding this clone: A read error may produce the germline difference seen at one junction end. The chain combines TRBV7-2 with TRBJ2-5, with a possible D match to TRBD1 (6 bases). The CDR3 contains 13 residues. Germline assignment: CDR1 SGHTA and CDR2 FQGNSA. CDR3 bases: TGTGCCAGCAGCTTCGCAGGGGAAGAGGCCCAGTACTTC. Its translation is CASSFAGEEAQYF.

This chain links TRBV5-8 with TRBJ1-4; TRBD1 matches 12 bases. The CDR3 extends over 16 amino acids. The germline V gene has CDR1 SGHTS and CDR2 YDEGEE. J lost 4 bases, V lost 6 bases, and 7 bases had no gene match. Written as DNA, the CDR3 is TGTGCCAGCACCTGGGGACAGGGGGCGTTTAATGAAAAACTGTTTTTT. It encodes CASTWGQGAFNEKLFF.

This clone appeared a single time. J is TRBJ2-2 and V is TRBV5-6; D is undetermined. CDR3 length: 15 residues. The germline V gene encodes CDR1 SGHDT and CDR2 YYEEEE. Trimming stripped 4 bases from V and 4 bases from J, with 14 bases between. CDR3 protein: CASSQTIGGTGELFF. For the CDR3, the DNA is TGTGCCAGCAGCCAAACCATAGGTGGCACCGGGGAGCTGTTTTTT. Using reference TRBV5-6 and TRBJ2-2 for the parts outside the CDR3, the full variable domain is DAGVTQSPTHLIKTRGQQVTLRCSPKSGHDTVSWYQQALGQGPQFIFQYYEEEERQRGNFPDRFSGHQFPNYSSELNVNALLLGDSALYLCASSQTIGGTGELFFGEGSRLTVL.

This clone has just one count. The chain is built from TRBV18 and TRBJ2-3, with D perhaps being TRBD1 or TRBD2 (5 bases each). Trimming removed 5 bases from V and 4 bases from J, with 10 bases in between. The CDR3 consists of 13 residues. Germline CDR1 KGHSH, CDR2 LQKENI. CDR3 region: CASSGGLADTQYF. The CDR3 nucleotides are TGTGCCAGCTCAGGGGGATTGGCAGATACGCAGTATTTT.

Here the CDR3 reads CASRSLAANYEQYF. The DNA for the CDR3 is TGTGCCAGCAGGTCCTTGGCAGCCAACTACGAGCAGTACTTC. The V call is TRBV6-1, the J call TRBJ2-7; unclear D gene. The CDR3 totals 14 residues. The germline V and J ends were trimmed by 6 bases and 3 bases, with 15 bases remaining between them. CDR1 is MNHNS and CDR2 is SASEGT in the germline V gene.

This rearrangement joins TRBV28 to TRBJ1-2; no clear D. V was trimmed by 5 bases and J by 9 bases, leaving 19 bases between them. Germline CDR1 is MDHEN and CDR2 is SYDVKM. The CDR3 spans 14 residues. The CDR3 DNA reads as TGTGCCAGCAGTCTAAGCTCCCAAGTACATAGCTACACCTTC. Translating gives CASSLSSQVHSYTF.

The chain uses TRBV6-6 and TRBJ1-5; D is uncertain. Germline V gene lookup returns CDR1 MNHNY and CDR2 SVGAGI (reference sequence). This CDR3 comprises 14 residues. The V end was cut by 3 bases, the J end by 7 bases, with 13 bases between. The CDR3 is CASSYDPRWQPQHF. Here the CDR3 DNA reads TGTGCCAGCAGTTATGACCCTCGGTGGCAGCCCCAGCATTTT.

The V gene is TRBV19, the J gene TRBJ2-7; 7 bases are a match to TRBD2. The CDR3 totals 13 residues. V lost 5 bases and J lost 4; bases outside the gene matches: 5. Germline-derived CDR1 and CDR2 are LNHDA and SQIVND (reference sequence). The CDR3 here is CASSPGGAYEQYF. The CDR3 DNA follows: TGTGCCAGTAGTCCGGGGGGAGCTTACGAGCAGTACTTC.

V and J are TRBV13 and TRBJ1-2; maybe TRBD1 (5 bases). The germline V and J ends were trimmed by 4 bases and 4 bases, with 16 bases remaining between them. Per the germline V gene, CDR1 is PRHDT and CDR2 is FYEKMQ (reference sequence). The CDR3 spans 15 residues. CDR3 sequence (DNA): TGTGCCAGCAGCTCTATTTACCAGGGTAGCTATGGCTACACCTTC. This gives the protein CASSSIYQGSYGYTF.

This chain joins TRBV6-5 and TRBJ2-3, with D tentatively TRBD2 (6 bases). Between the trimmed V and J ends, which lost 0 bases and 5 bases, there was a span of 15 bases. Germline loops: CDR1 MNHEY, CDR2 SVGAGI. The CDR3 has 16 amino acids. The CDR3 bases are TGTGCCAGCAGTTACTCTTGGCGGGACGTCAGAGATACGCAGTATTTT. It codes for CASSYSWRDVRDTQYF.

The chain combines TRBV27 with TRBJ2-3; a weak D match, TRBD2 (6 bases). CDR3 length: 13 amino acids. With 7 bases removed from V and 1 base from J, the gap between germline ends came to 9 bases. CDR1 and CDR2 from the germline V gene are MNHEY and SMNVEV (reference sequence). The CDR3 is CASNGGRTDTQYF. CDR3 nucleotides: TGTGCCAGCAACGGGGGACGCACAGATACGCAGTATTTT.

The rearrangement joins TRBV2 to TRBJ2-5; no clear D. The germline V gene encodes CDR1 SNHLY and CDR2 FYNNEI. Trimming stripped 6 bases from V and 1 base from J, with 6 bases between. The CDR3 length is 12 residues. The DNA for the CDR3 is TGTGCCAGCAGCGCCTTCCAAGAGACCCAGTACTTC. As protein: CASSAFQETQYF.

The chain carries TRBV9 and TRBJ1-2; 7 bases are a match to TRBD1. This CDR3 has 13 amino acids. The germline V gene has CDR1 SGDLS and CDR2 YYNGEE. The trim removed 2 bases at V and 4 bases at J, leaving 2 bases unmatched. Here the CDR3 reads CASSVGTVYGYTF. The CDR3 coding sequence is TGTGCCAGCAGCGTCGGGACAGTCTATGGCTACACCTTC.

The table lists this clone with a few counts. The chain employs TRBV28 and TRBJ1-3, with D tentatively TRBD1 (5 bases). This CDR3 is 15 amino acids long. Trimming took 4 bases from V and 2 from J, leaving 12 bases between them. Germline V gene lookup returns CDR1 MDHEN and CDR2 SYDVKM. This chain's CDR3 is CASSSPGGTGNTIYF. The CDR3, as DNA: TGTGCCAGCAGTTCCCCCGGGGGAACTGGAAACACCATATATTTT.

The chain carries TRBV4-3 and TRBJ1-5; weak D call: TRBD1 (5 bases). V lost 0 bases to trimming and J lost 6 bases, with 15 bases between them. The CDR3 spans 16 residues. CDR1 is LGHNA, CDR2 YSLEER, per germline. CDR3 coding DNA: TGCGCCAGCAGCCAAGATTGGAACGGGGGGACTCAGCCCCAGCATTTT. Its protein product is CASSQDWNGGTQPQHF.

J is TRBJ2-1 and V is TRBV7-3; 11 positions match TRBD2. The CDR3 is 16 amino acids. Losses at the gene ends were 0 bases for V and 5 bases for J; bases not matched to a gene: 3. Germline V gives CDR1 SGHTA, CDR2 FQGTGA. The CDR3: CASSLTGTSGDNEQFF. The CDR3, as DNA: TGTGCCAGCAGCTTAACCGGGACTAGCGGCGACAATGAGCAGTTCTTC.

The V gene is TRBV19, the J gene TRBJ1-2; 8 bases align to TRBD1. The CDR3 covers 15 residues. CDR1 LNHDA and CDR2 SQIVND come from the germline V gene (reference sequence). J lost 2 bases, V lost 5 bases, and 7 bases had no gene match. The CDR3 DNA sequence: TGTGCCAGTAGTGTTTTAGGGACAGGAAACTATGGCTACACCTTC. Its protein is CASSVLGTGNYGYTF. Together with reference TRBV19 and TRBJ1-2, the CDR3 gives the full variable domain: DGGITQSPKYLFRKEGQNVTLSCEQNLNHDAMYWYRQDPGQGLRLIYYSQIVNDFQKGDIAEGYSVSREKKESFPLTVTSAQKNPTAFYLCASSVLGTGNYGYTFGSGTRLTVV.

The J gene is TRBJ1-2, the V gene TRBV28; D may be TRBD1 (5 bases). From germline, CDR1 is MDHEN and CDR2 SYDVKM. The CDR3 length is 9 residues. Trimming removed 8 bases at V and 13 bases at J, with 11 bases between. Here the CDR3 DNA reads TGTGCCAGCGGGGCAGGGTTCACCTTC. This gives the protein CASGAGFTF.

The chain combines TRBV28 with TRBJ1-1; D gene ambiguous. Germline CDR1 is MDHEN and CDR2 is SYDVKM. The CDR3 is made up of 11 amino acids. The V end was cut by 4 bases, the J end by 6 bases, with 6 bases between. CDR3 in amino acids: CASSSLPEAFF. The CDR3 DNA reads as TGTGCCAGCAGTTCTCTCCCTGAAGCTTTCTTT.

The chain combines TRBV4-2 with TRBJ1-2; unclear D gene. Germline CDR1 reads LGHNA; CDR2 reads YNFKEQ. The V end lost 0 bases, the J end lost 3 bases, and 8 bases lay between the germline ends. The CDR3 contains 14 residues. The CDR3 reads CASSQDLRDYGYTF. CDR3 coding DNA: TGTGCCAGCAGCCAAGATCTTCGGGACTATGGCTACACCTTC.

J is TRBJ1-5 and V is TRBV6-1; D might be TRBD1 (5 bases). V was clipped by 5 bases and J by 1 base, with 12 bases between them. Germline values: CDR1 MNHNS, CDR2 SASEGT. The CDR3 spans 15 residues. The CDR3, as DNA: TGTGCCAGCAGTTTTTCAGGGTTCAGCAATCAGCCCCAGCATTTT. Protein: CASSFSGFSNQPQHF.